This entry concerns a single TCR beta chain. As yet, its antigen is unknown. The source of the sample is a study of cytomegalovirus exposure and HLA in healthy donors. Background on the study: Most donors, about 82% of a few hundred genotyped, fell in the Caucasian-associated ancestry cluster.

Sampled while nominally healthy, donors likely had unrecorded immune exposures. The CDR3 spans 15 residues. Trimming left V 2 bases short and J 3 bases short, with 13 bases between. The germline V gene encodes CDR1 KGHSH and CDR2 LQKENI. Study results and limitations: More clonal expansion characterized HLA-associated TCR beta chains than equally common others in a later analysis. The authors excluded some V segments, including TRBV6-2 and TRBV6-3, as indistinguishable.

PCR involved 60 Vbeta and 13 Jbeta primers. TCRdb's copy holds only in-frame clones and misses some; the assay was immunoSEQ multiplex PCR. The listing records 65,000 to 85,000 clones. The source of this sequence is a woman in her 30s in good health and CMV-seronegative. The sequenced sample was PBMCs. The rearrangement uses TRBV18 and TRBJ1-1, with D uncertain. The CDR3 bases are TGTGCCAGCTCACCAGCGCTCAGGAGGGACACTGAAGCTTTCTTT. Translating it yields CASSPALRRDTEAFF. Complete variable domain (other parts from reference TRBV18 and TRBJ1-1): NAGVMQNPRHLVRRRGQEARLRCSPMKGHSHVYWYRQLPEEGLKFMVYLQKENIIDESGMPKERFSAEFPKEGPSILRIQQVVRGDSAAYFCASSPALRRDTEAFFGQGTRLTVV.